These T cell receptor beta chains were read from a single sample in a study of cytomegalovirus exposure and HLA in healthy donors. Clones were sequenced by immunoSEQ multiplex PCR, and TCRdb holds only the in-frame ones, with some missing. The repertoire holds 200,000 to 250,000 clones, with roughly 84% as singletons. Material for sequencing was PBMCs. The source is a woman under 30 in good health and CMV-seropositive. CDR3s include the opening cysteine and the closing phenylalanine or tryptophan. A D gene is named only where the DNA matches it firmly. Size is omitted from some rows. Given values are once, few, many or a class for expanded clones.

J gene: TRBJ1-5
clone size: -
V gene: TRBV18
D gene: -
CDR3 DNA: TGTGCCAGCTCACCTCAACAAAATCAGCCCCAGCATTTT
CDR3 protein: CASSPQQNQPQHF

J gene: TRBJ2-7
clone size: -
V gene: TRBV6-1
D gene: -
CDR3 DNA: TGTGCCAGCAGTGAAGGTGGGCAGGGAACCTACGAGCAGTACTTC
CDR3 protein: CASSEGGQGTYEQYF

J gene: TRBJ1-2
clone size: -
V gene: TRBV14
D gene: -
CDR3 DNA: TGTGCCAGCAGCCAAGGGGAGTACGACAACTATGGCTACACCTTC
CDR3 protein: CASSQGEYDNYGYTF

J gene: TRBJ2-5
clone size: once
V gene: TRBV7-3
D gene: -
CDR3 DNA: TGTGCCAGCAGCCCCACCCGAGGGGGTGAGACCCAGTACTTC
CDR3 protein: CASSPTRGGETQYF

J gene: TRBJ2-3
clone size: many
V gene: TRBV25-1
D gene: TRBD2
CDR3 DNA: TGTGCCAGCAGTGATCCCTCGGGGGGTAGGGCAGATACGCAGTATTTT
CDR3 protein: CASSDPSGGRADTQYF

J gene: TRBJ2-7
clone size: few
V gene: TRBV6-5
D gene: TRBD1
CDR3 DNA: TGTGCCAGCAAGCCGACCGGGACAGCGTACGAGCAGTACTTC
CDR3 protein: CASKPTGTAYEQYF

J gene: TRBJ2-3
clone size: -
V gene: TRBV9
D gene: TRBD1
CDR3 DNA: TGTGCCAGCAGCGCAGACAGGGGTGCCTCGGATACGCAGTATTTT
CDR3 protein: CASSADRGASDTQYF

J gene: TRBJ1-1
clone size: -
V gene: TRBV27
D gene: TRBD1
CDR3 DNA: TGTGCCAGCAGTTTGTTTACAGGGGACACTGAAGCTTTCTTT
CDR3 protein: CASSLFTGDTEAFF

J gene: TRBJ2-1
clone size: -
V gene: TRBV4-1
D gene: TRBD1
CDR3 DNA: TGCGCCAGCAGCCAAGAATCAGTCTTTCGTCCGGGACAGGGGTACAATGAGCAGTTCTTC
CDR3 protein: CASSQESVFRPGQGYNEQFF

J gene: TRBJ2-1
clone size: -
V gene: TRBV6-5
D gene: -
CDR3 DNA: TGTGCCAGCAGTCCACCGGTGCCGTCCTACAATGAGCAGTTCTTC
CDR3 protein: CASSPPVPSYNEQFF

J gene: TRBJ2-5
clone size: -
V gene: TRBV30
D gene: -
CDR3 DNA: TGTGCCTGGAGTAAAGGACAGCCGCAAGAGACCCAGTACTTC
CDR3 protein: CAWSKGQPQETQYF

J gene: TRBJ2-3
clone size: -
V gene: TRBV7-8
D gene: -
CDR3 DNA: TGTGCCAGCAGTAAGCTTGGCGGGTACACAGATACGCAGTATTTT
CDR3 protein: CASSKLGGYTDTQYF

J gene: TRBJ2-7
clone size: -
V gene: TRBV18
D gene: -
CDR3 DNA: TGTGCCAGCTCACCACCGTGGAGGTTCGCCTCCTACGAGCAGTACTTC
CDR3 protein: CASSPPWRFASYEQYF

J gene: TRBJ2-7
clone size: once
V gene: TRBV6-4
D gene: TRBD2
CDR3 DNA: TGTGCCAGCGCCCGGGAAGCGGGAAGATCCTACGAGCAGTACTTC
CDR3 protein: CASAREAGRSYEQYF

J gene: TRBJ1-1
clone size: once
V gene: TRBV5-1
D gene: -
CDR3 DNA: TGCGCCAGCAGCGAGCGACCGATGAACACTGAAGCTTTCTTT
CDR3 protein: CASSERPMNTEAFF

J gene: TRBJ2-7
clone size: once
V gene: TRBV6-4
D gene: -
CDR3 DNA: TGTGCCAGCAGTGAGTGGAACAGGGTGAACGAGCAGTACTTC
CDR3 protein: CASSEWNRVNEQYF

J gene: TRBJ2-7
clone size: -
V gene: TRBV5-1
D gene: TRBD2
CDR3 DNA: TGCGCCAGCAGCTTAGCCCTTGGGACTAGCGGATCCTACGAGCAGTACTTC
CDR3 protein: CASSLALGTSGSYEQYF

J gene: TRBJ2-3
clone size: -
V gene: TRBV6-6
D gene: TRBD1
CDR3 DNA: TGTGCCAGCAGTTCGGGACAGGGCACAGATACGCAGTATTTT
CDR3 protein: CASSSGQGTDTQYF

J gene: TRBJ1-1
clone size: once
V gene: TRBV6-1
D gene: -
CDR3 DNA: TGTGCCAGCAGTGAAGCTGCCCCCAACATAGGACTTAACACTGAAGCTTTCTTT
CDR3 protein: CASSEAAPNIGLNTEAFF

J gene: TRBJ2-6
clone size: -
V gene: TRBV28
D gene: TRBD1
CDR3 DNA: TGTGCCAGCACCTTCGGACAGGGCGGTGGGGCCAACGTCCTGACTTTC
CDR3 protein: CASTFGQGGGANVLTF

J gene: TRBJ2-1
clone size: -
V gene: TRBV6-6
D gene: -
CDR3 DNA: TGTGCCAGCAGTAACGGTCTGAATGAGCAGTTCTTC
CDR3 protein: CASSNGLNEQFF

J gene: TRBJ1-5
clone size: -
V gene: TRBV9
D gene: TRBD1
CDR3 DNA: TGTGCCAGCAGTTCCGACAGGGATAGCAATCAGCCCCAGCATTTT
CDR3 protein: CASSSDRDSNQPQHF

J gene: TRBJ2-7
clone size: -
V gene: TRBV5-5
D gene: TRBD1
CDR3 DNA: TGTGCCAGCAGCCTATCTAGACAGGGGGAAAGCTCCTACGAGCAGTACTTC
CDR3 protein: CASSLSRQGESSYEQYF

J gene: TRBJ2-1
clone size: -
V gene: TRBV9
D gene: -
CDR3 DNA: TGTGCCAGCAGCGCCCGTAGCGTTAATGAGCAGTTCTTC
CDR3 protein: CASSARSVNEQFF

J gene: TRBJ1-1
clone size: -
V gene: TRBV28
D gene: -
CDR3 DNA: TGTGCCAGCAAGGGGACAACTGAAGCTTTCTTT
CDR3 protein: CASKGTTEAFF

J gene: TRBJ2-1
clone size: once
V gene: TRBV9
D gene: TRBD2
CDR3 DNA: TGTGCCAGCAGCGTAACTAGCGGCTCCTACAATGAGCAGTTCTTC
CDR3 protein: CASSVTSGSYNEQFF

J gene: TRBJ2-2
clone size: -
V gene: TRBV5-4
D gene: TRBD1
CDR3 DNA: TGTGCCAGCAGCTCGGGACAGGGGTACACCGGGGAGCTGTTTTTT
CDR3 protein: CASSSGQGYTGELFF

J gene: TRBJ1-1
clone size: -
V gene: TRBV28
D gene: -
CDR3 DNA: TGTGCCAGCAGTTTCAGGCGGGGCACTGAAGCTTTCTTT
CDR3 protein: CASSFRRGTEAFF

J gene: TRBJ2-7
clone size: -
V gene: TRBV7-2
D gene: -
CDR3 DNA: TGTGCCAGCAGCCCCCGGGTCTCCTACGAGCAGTACTTC
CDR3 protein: CASSPRVSYEQYF

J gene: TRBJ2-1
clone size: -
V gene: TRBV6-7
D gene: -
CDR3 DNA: TGTGCCAGTCTACCCCTAGAGGAGGGGCTTTACAATGAGCAGTTCTTC
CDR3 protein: CASLPLEEGLYNEQFF

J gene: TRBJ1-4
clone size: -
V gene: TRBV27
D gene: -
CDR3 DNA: TGTGCCAGCAGTTTATTAGGGGAAACTAATGAAAAACTGTTTTTT
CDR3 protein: CASSLLGETNEKLFF